This T cell receptor beta chain was observed in a study of cytomegalovirus exposure and HLA in healthy donors. Findings and limits, study-wide: Sequencing artifact likely explains a cluster of highly shared sequence variants. There were some V segments, including TRBV6-2 and TRBV6-3, excluded as indistinguishable. Cytomegalovirus association was assigned to approximately 160 TCR beta chains.

The PCR used 60 Vbeta and 13 Jbeta primers. Some clones are missing from TCRdb's copy, which holds only in-frame ones; the method was immunoSEQ multiplex PCR. In the table there are some 200,000 clones, more than 65% of which are singletons. This clone has more than one count but fewer than ten. Its specificity is unknown. The CDR3 runs to 14 residues. The germline CDR1 and CDR2 sequences are SGHNT and YENEEA. Trimming cost V 5 bases and J 2 bases, with 11 bases left between them. The sequenced sample consisted of PBMCs. The V gene is TRBV11-3, the J gene TRBJ2-3; possibly TRBD1 for D (5 bases). The source is a female donor in good health and CMV-seronegative. CDR3 amino acids: CASSQGVVTDTQYF. In nucleotides, the CDR3 is TGTGCCAGCAGCCAAGGGGTAGTCACAGATACGCAGTATTTT.